Presented here are 28 T cell receptor beta chains from one specimen sequenced in a study of blood T cell repertoires in COVID-19. Data came from immunoSEQ multiplex PCR; TCRdb stores just in-frame clones and leaves some out. The sample has 400,000 to 450,000 clones; 80% to 90% are singletons. The sequencing sample was made of peripheral blood. These TCRs come from a man younger than 35 with COVID-19, enrolled during active disease.

The rearrangement joins TRBV5-1 to TRBJ2-3; 13 positions match TRBD2. The CDR3 spans 16 residues. Germline V gene lookup returns CDR1 SGHRS and CDR2 YFSETQ. J was trimmed by 3 bases and V by 4 bases; bases with no gene match: 5. The CDR3 loop is CASSGGTSGITDTQYF. CDR3 bases: TGCGCCAGCAGCGGCGGGACTAGCGGGATAACAGATACGCAGTATTTT. Drawing the rest from reference TRBV5-1 and TRBJ2-3, the complete variable domain is KAGVTQTPRYLIKTRGQQVTLSCSPISGHRSVSWYQQTPGQGLQFLFEYFSETQRNKGNFPGRFSGRQFSNSRSEMNVSTLELGDSALYLCASSGGTSGITDTQYFGPGTRLTVL.

The chain uses TRBV28 and TRBJ2-2; 7 bases align to TRBD1. Germline V gene lookup returns CDR1 MDHEN and CDR2 SYDVKM. V shed 3 bases and J 6 bases; nucleotides not matched to a gene: 19. The CDR3 loop spans 19 amino acids. The CDR3 reads CASSFNLGYTGAKAGELFF. The CDR3 bases are TGTGCCAGCAGTTTCAATTTGGGGTATACAGGGGCAAAGGCCGGGGAGCTGTTTTTT.

The chain links TRBV6-5 to TRBJ2-1, with D maybe TRBD2 (5 bases). This CDR3 is 16 amino acids long. V lost 0 bases, J lost 6 bases, and 15 bases lay in between. Looked up from germline, CDR1 is MNHEY and CDR2 is SVGAGI. The CDR3, as DNA: TGTGCCAGCAGTTACTCGTCTCTAACCGGGATCAATGAGCAGTTCTTC. Residues: CASSYSSLTGINEQFF.

V gene TRBV3-1 (or the pseudogene TRBV3-2) combines with J gene TRBJ1-2; TRBD1 agrees at 7 bases. The CDR3 is 16 amino acids. V trimming: 4 bases; J trimming: 0 bases; junction bases outside the gene matches: 8. Germline V gene data show CDR1 as LGHDT and CDR2 as YNNKEL (reference sequence). The CDR3 bases are TGTGCCAGCAGCCCCCACCGGACAGGAACTAACTATGGCTACACCTTC. Protein sequence: CASSPHRTGTNYGYTF.

This clone was seen more than once but under ten times. The chain employs TRBV29-1 and TRBJ2-7, with a tentative D call TRBD1 (6 bases). Trimming took off 7 bases at V and 1 base at J, with 11 bases between the two ends. This CDR3 is built from 12 residues. Looked up from germline, CDR1 is SQVTM and CDR2 is ANQGSEA. The CDR3 nucleotides read TGCAGCGCCCTGGACAGATCCTACGAGCAGTACTTC. This sequence encodes CSALDRSYEQYF.

In the case of this clone: One junction end disagrees with the germline gene, perhaps due to a read error. The rearrangement joins TRBV6-4 to TRBJ1-6; D unresolved. Germline-derived CDR1 and CDR2 are MRHNA and SNTAGT. This CDR3 comprises 15 residues. This CDR3 is CASGDSPSGNSPLHF. The CDR3 coding sequence is TGTGCCAGCGGTGATTCACCCAGCGGTAATTCACCCCTCCACTTT.

The rearrangement uses TRBV28 and TRBJ2-7; 12 bases are shared with TRBD2. The CDR3 contains 16 residues. Per the germline V gene, CDR1 is MDHEN and CDR2 is SYDVKM. Losses at the gene ends were 3 bases for V and 7 bases for J; bases not matched to a gene: 10. The DNA for the CDR3 is TGTGCCAGCAGTTTTCGGACGACTAGCGGGAGACGTGAGCAGTACTTC. Its protein is CASSFRTTSGRREQYF.

The chain uses TRBV11-3 and TRBJ2-6, with TRBD1 identical over 8 bases. The CDR3 extends over 16 amino acids. From germline, CDR1 is SGHNT and CDR2 YENEEA. J gave up 4 bases and V 7 bases, and 9 bases lay outside the gene matches. CDR3 nucleotides: TGTGCCAGCACCTCCCGCAGGGGGCTGGGGGCCAACGTCCTGACTTTC. Translation: CASTSRRGLGANVLTF.

A single count supports this clone. V usage is TRBV10-3 and J usage is TRBJ1-2, with TRBD1 matching over 9 bases. The V gene's germline CDR1 is ENHRY and CDR2 SYGVKD. The CDR3 covers 15 residues. The V and J ends lost 4 bases and 4 bases, in that order; junction bases with no gene match: 7. The CDR3 DNA follows: TGTGCCATCAGTGTCGGGGACAGGGCTTTCTATGGCTACACCTTC. Encoded protein: CAISVGDRAFYGYTF.

The chain is built from TRBV3-1 (or the pseudogene TRBV3-2) and TRBJ1-1; possible D gene TRBD1, 6 bases. The CDR3 is 14 residues long. Trimming removed 5 bases at V and 6 bases at J, with 16 bases between. Germline V gene sequence: CDR1 LGHDT, CDR2 YNNKEL (reference sequence). The CDR3 protein is CASSLLGGGPEAFF. The CDR3 DNA reads TGTGCCAGCAGCTTACTGGGGGGGGGCCCTGAAGCTTTCTTT.

V is TRBV19 and J is TRBJ2-2; 9 bases line up with TRBD1. CDR3 size: 16 residues. CDR1 is LNHDA and CDR2 is SQIVND in the germline V gene (reference sequence). J gave up 5 bases and V 9 bases, and 13 bases lay outside the gene matches. CDR3 coding DNA: TGTGCCAGCCGGGCCCCGGGACAGGGTCGAACCGGGGAGCTGTTTTTT. Translating it yields CASRAPGQGRTGELFF.

The chain combines TRBV5-4 with TRBJ2-7; 8 bases align to TRBD2. Germline CDR1 reads SGHNT; CDR2 reads YYREEE (reference sequence). V lost 0 bases, J lost 5 bases, and 10 bases stayed unmatched. The CDR3 totals 16 residues. The CDR3 DNA reads TGTGCCAGCAGCTTGGCCAGCGCGGGGGGTTGGCACGAGCAGTACTTC. The encoded protein is CASSLASAGGWHEQYF.

The chain uses TRBV19 and TRBJ1-2; the D is unclear. Germline CDR1 is LNHDA and CDR2 is SQIVND (reference sequence). This CDR3 has 13 residues. The ends were cut back, 5 bases at V and 0 bases at J, with 7 bases in the middle. CDR3 loop: CASSRKPNYGYTF. CDR3 DNA sequence: TGTGCCAGTAGTCGCAAGCCTAACTATGGCTACACCTTC.

A single count supports this clone. The CDR3 sequence: CATSDATSGNTGELFF. In DNA, the CDR3 is TGTGCCACCAGTGATGCAACTAGCGGGAACACCGGGGAGCTGTTTTTT. V is TRBV24-1 and J is TRBJ2-2, with TRBD2 matching 8 bases. With V trimmed by 3 bases and J by 1 base, 3 bases remained unmatched. Per the germline V gene, CDR1 is KGHDR and CDR2 is SFDVKD. This CDR3 has 16 residues.

A single count supports this clone. The chain is built from TRBV6-5 and TRBJ2-1; weak D call: TRBD2 (5 bases). V lost 0 bases to trimming and J lost 6 bases, with 6 bases between them. In germline, CDR1 is MNHEY, CDR2 SVGAGI. This CDR3 has 13 amino acids. CDR3 nucleotides: TGTGCCAGCAGTTACTCTCGGGGCAATGAGCAGTTCTTC. Translation: CASSYSRGNEQFF.

The CDR3 bases are TGTGCCAGCTCGCCCCTCGGGGGAAAGAACACCGGGGAGCTGTTTTTT. Its protein is CASSPLGGKNTGELFF. V gene TRBV18 combines with J gene TRBJ2-2; a weak D match, TRBD2 (6 bases). Germline lookup yields CDR1 KGHSH and CDR2 LQKENI. This CDR3 comprises 16 residues. V was clipped by 6 bases and J by 1 base, with 15 bases between them.

The chain is built from TRBV10-1 and TRBJ2-1, with 12 bases identical to TRBD2. Germline trimming cut 10 bases from V and 0 bases from J; bases unmatched to any gene: 13. This CDR3 comprises 18 residues. CDR1 and CDR2 (germline): WNHNN, SYGVQD (reference sequence). CDR3 amino acids: CATKGLAGPESSYNEQFF. The CDR3 DNA is TGCGCCACCAAAGGACTAGCGGGACCCGAAAGCTCCTACAATGAGCAGTTCTTC.

The chain combines TRBV7-9 with TRBJ1-3; D is perhaps TRBD1 (6 bases). The CDR3 sequence is 15 residues long. With 5 bases removed from V and 1 base from J, the gap between germline ends came to 12 bases. CDR1 and CDR2 (germline): SEHNR, FQNEAQ (reference sequence). CDR3 sequence reads: CASSTSTGSGNTIYF. CDR3 nucleotides: TGTGCCAGCAGCACATCCACAGGGTCTGGAAACACCATATATTTT.

This clone was counted once. The chain's CDR3 is CASSLAASGANTDTQYF. The CDR3 DNA reads TGCGCCAGCAGCTTGGCGGCTAGCGGGGCCAACACAGATACGCAGTATTTT. J is TRBJ2-3 and V is TRBV5-1; TRBD2 matches 9 bases. The germline V gene has CDR1 SGHRS and CDR2 YFSETQ. The CDR3 spans 17 residues. J lost 2 bases, V lost 0 bases, and 7 bases had no gene match.

This chain uses TRBV2 with TRBJ1-2, with 9 bases aligning to TRBD1. From germline, CDR1 is SNHLY and CDR2 FYNNEI. This CDR3 is 14 amino acids long. With V trimmed by 6 bases and J by 7 bases, 9 bases remained unmatched. CDR3 protein: CASRAARDRVGYTF. In nucleotides, the CDR3 is TGTGCCAGCAGGGCGGCCCGGGACAGGGTTGGCTACACCTTC. The full variable domain, its missing parts supplied by reference TRBV2 and TRBJ1-2, is EPEVTQTPSHQVTQMGQEVILRCVPISNHLYFYWYRQILGQKVEFLVSFYNNEISEKSEIFDDQFSVERPDGSNFTLKIRSTKLEDSAMYFCASRAARDRVGYTFGSGTRLTVV.

Notes on this clone: Other DNA sequences in this sample translate to the same CDR3. This chain links TRBV30 with TRBJ1-4, with TRBD1 as a possible D gene (5 bases). This CDR3 region has 14 residues. Looked up from germline, CDR1 is GTSNPN and CDR2 is SVGIG (reference sequence). Trimming took 0 bases from V and 5 from J, leaving 10 bases between them. In nucleotides, the CDR3 is TGTGCCTGGAGTGTGGGAGGGACCAATGAAAAACTGTTTTTT. It codes for CAWSVGGTNEKLFF.

This chain uses TRBV5-4 with TRBJ1-6; D ambiguous. Trimming stripped 4 bases from V and 8 bases from J, with 13 bases between. Germline-derived CDR1 and CDR2 are SGHNT and YYREEE (reference sequence). This CDR3 is 14 amino acids long. CDR3 in amino acids: CASSREVSDSPLHF. The DNA of the CDR3 is TGTGCCAGCAGCCGAGAAGTTTCGGATTCACCCCTCCACTTT.

For this clone: Other DNA sequences in this sample translate to the same CDR3. The chain joins TRBV15 to TRBJ2-7; maybe TRBD1 (6 bases). V was pared by 5 bases and J by 4 bases, with 12 bases between. Germline V gene data show CDR1 as LNHNV and CDR2 as YYDKDF (reference sequence). The CDR3 contains 13 residues. CDR3 region: CATSPQTGYEQYF. CDR3 DNA: TGTGCCACCAGCCCCCAAACAGGGTACGAGCAGTACTTC.

The chain joins TRBV12-3 or TRBV12-4 to TRBJ2-7, with 9 bases matching TRBD2. The CDR3 length is 11 residues. The CDR3 protein is CASGSLYEQYF. The CDR3 nucleotides are TGTGCTAGCGGGAGTTTGTACGAGCAGTACTTC.

In its sample, this clone was seen once. The V call is TRBV3-1 (or the pseudogene TRBV3-2), the J call TRBJ2-1; 8 bases agree with TRBD2. After removal of 4 bases from V and 4 bases from J, the junction contained 3 bases not matched to a gene. The CDR3 has 14 residues. CDR1 is LGHDT, CDR2 YNNKEL, per germline (reference sequence). The CDR3 spells CASSRGGQYNEQFF. DNA of the CDR3: TGTGCCAGCAGCCGCGGGGGGCAATACAATGAGCAGTTCTTC.

This chain uses TRBV7-9 with TRBJ1-3; TRBD1 aligns across 9 bases. Looked up from germline, CDR1 is SEHNR and CDR2 is FQNEAQ (reference sequence). The V gene end was trimmed by 7 bases and the J gene end by 2 bases; junction bases not matched to a gene: 12. The CDR3 has 17 residues. The chain's CDR3 is CASIHGQGTLAGNTIYF. CDR3 nucleotide sequence: TGTGCCAGCATCCACGGACAGGGGACCCTCGCTGGAAACACCATATATTTT.

V gene TRBV25-1 combines with J gene TRBJ2-1; TRBD2 matches 9 bases. The ends lost 1 base at V and 3 bases at J; junction bases unmatched: 4. The germline gives CDR1 MGHDK, CDR2 SYGVNS. The CDR3 runs 16 residues. The CDR3 DNA reads as TGTGCCAGCAGTGAATCGGTAGCGGGAGACTACAATGAGCAGTTCTTC. The encoded protein is CASSESVAGDYNEQFF.

This rearrangement joins TRBV20-1 to TRBJ1-1, with 7 nucleotides matching TRBD1. Germline CDR1 DFQATT, CDR2 SNEGSKA (reference sequence). Trimming removed 3 bases from V and 6 bases from J; junction bases left unmatched: 10. The CDR3 has 14 amino acids. CDR3 sequence: CSASLDRAWAEAFF. The CDR3 region has the DNA TGCAGTGCTAGTCTAGACAGGGCATGGGCTGAAGCTTTCTTT.